This T cell receptor beta chain was recovered during a study of T cell responses to AZD1222 COVID-19 vaccine. Study outcomes and limitations: Spike-spanning, vaccine-associated CD4 TCRs were dominant at 160-218 and 743-854. Donor demographics were predominantly white British with a female majority; clonal diversity may be underestimated.

Trimming shortened V by 7 bases and J by 3 bases, and 9 bases separated the two germline ends. This CDR3 has 11 amino acids. Germline CDR1 is SQVTM and CDR2 is ANQGSEA. In the case of this clone: What it recognizes is unknown.

Whether given at about 4 or about 12 weeks, second doses were pooled. This table comes from immunoSEQ multiplex PCR, and its TCRdb copy is limited to in-frame clones, with some not included. The sample consists of over 85,000 clones, roughly 89% of them appearing once. The input for sequencing was peripheral blood, taken 28 days after the second AZD1222 dose. This clonotype was obtained from an adult who received the AZD1222 COVID-19 vaccine. The genes are TRBV29-1 and TRBJ1-1; D is unresolved. The CDR3 DNA reads as TGCAGCGCCCCTGGGGACACTGAAGCTTTCTTT. It translates to CSAPGDTEAFF.